These 11 T cell receptor beta chains were all obtained from the same sample, sequenced in a study of CD8 T cells in ankylosing spondylitis. TCRdb reprocessed the 5' RACE reads with MiXCR, giving one entry per CDR3 protein. Among about 240,000 distinct CDR3 sequences listed, approximately 12% were seen once. The material sequenced was blood, either unsorted or a sorted T cell fraction (not recorded which). Receptors were obtained from a male donor with ankylosing spondylitis or in good health (not recorded which).

This clonotype occurred many times. CDR3 nucleotide sequence: TGTGCCAGCAGTCTTTGGGACGGCTCCTACGAGCAGTACTTC. Protein: CASSLWDGSYEQYF. The chain joins TRBV12-3 or TRBV12-4 to TRBJ2-7; D may correspond to TRBD1 or TRBD2 (5 bases each). Between the trimmed V and J ends, which lost 5 bases and 0 bases, there was a span of 11 bases. The CDR3 sequence is 14 residues long.

The chain uses TRBV3-1 and TRBJ2-3; D unresolved. Trimming left V 1 base short and J 7 bases short, with 9 bases between. Germline CDR1 reads LGHDT; CDR2 reads YNNKEL (reference sequence). The CDR3 is 13 residues long. The CDR3 loop is CASSQGPVYTQYF. CDR3 bases: TGTGCCAGCAGCCAAGGGCCCGTATATACGCAGTATTTT.

This clonotype came up many times. DNA of the CDR3: TGCAGTGCTAGAGCGCGACTAAAACCCTACGAGCAGTACTTC. Translation gives CSARARLKPYEQYF. This chain connects TRBV20-1 to TRBJ2-7, with D possibly matching TRBD2 (5 bases). V was trimmed by 1 base and J by 2 bases, leaving 12 bases between them. The CDR3 runs 14 residues. The germline CDR1 and CDR2 sequences are DFQATT and SNEGSKA (reference sequence).

This clonotype came up many times. This chain uses TRBV5-1 with TRBJ1-5; possible D gene TRBD1, 5 bases. Germline CDR1 SGHRS, CDR2 YFSETQ. The V end lost 1 base, the J end lost 4 bases, and 12 bases lay between the germline ends. There are 15 residues in the CDR3. CDR3 nucleotides: TGCGCCAGCAGCTTGTTCGGGGGTACTAATCAGCCCCAGCATTTT. As protein: CASSLFGGTNQPQHF. Drawing the rest from reference TRBV5-1 and TRBJ1-5, the complete variable domain is KAGVTQTPRYLIKTRGQQVTLSCSPISGHRSVSWYQQTPGQGLQFLFEYFSETQRNKGNFPGRFSGRQFSNSRSEMNVSTLELGDSALYLCASSLFGGTNQPQHFGDGTRLSIL.

The table lists this clonotype with many counts. V gene TRBV5-1 combines with J gene TRBJ2-2; D gene uncertain. CDR3 length equals 13 residues. CDR1 is SGHRS, CDR2 YFSETQ, per germline. Deletions cut 4 bases from V and 4 bases from J, with 8 bases between. The CDR3 region is CASSTQVTGELFF. The CDR3 region has the DNA TGCGCCAGCAGCACGCAGGTCACCGGGGAGCTGTTTTTT.

In its sample, this clonotype was seen many times. The J gene is TRBJ2-3, the V gene TRBV28; 12 bases are shared with TRBD1. V was clipped by 3 bases and J by 6 bases; unmatched bases: 4. CDR1 and CDR2 from the germline V gene are MDHEN and SYDVKM. The CDR3 is made up of 15 amino acids. The CDR3 loop is CASSLGQGASDTQYF. The CDR3 nucleotides read TGTGCCAGCAGTTTGGGACAGGGGGCGTCGGATACGCAGTATTTT.

The CDR3 loop is CASSQAPVIRSQETQYF. In nucleotides, the CDR3 is TGTGCCAGCAGTCAAGCCCCAGTAATAAGGAGCCAAGAGACCCAGTACTTC. The rearrangement joins TRBV12-3 or TRBV12-4 to TRBJ2-5, with D unresolved. The CDR3 spans 17 residues. The V end was cut by 5 bases, the J end by 1 base, with 20 bases between.

This clonotype was recorded a few times. The genes are TRBV7-2 and TRBJ1-1; 9 bases align to TRBD1. The length of the CDR3 is 17 residues. Germline V CDR1 and CDR2: SGHTA, FQGNSA. Trimming cost V 4 bases and J 6 bases; bases outside gene matches: 15. CDR3 nucleotide sequence: TGTGCCAGCAGCTCAAGGACAGGGGCTCTGGAGGGTTCTGAAGCTTTCTTT. It encodes CASSSRTGALEGSEAFF.

V and J are TRBV28 and TRBJ2-5, with D possibly being TRBD2 (5 bases). In germline, CDR1 is MDHEN, CDR2 SYDVKM. The CDR3 has 13 residues. With 5 bases removed from V and 5 bases from J, the gap between germline ends came to 12 bases. In DNA form, the CDR3 reads TGTGCCAGCAGTCCTTCGGGGAAGGAGACCCAGTACTTC. Encoded protein: CASSPSGKETQYF.

This clonotype showed up many times. The rearrangement uses TRBV29-1 and TRBJ2-1; D remains unclear. Germline CDR1 reads SQVTM; CDR2 reads ANQGSEA. V was cut by 5 bases and J by 8 bases, with 13 bases left in between. The CDR3 has 12 amino acids. CDR3 in amino acids: CSVSRSDDEQFF. CDR3 DNA sequence: TGCAGCGTTTCCCGTTCCGATGATGAGCAGTTCTTC.

This clonotype was recorded many times. J is TRBJ2-3 and V is TRBV10-3; 10 nucleotides align to TRBD2. Trimming cost V 4 bases and J 3 bases; bases outside gene matches: 4. The germline gives CDR1 ENHRY, CDR2 SYGVKD. The length of the CDR3 is 15 residues. The CDR3 loop is CAISVSGRGTDTQYF. In nucleotides, the CDR3 is TGTGCCATCAGTGTAAGCGGGAGGGGGACAGATACGCAGTATTTT.